The 10 T cell receptor beta chains below come from one sample, sequenced in a study of cytomegalovirus exposure and HLA in healthy donors. It was with 60 Vbeta and 13 Jbeta primers that the PCR ran. TCRdb's copy holds only in-frame clones and misses some; the assay was immunoSEQ multiplex PCR. Altogether 180,000 or so clones are present, over 60% being singletons, with the ten largest covering about 14%. Sequencing used PBMCs. The receptors come from a man in his fifties or sixties in good health and CMV-seropositive.

The rearrangement links TRBV2 to TRBJ2-5; possibly TRBD1 for D (6 bases). The V gene's germline CDR1 is SNHLY and CDR2 FYNNEI. This CDR3 comprises 16 residues. V lost 7 bases to trimming and J lost 4 bases, with 22 bases between them. CDR3: CASKRGWETPRETQYF. DNA of the CDR3: TGTGCCAGCAAGAGGGGGTGGGAAACCCCTCGAGAGACCCAGTACTTC.

The chain couples TRBV27 to TRBJ1-1; TRBD1 aligns across 7 bases. Per germline, CDR1 MNHEY and CDR2 SMNVEV (reference sequence). The CDR3 spans 17 residues. V trimming: 4 bases; J trimming: 0 bases; junction bases outside the gene matches: 11. CDR3 sequence reads: CASSWTGGMGMNTEAFF. In DNA, the CDR3 is TGTGCCAGCAGTTGGACAGGCGGTATGGGCATGAACACTGAAGCTTTCTTT.

The rearrangement joins TRBV9 to TRBJ2-6; D is undetermined. The V end lost 0 bases, the J end lost 0 bases, and 10 bases lay between the germline ends. From germline, CDR1 is SGDLS and CDR2 YYNGEE. The CDR3 length is 17 residues. In DNA, the CDR3 is TGTGCCAGCAGCGTAGGAGCAGGAACCTCTGGGGCCAACGTCCTGACTTTC. Protein product: CASSVGAGTSGANVLTF.

The rearrangement joins TRBV7-2 to TRBJ2-1; D is undetermined. V lost 5 bases and J 2 bases, leaving 4 bases between the germline ends. This CDR3 region has 12 residues. Germline V gene lookup returns CDR1 SGHTA and CDR2 FQGNSA. The CDR3, as DNA: TGTGCCAGCAGCGTTACCTACAATGAGCAGTTCTTC. Protein: CASSVTYNEQFF.

The V and J genes are TRBV28 and TRBJ1-2, with 7 bases fitting TRBD1. The CDR3 covers 12 residues. CDR1 and CDR2 from the germline V gene are MDHEN and SYDVKM. J lost 7 bases, V lost 8 bases, and 7 bases had no gene match. The CDR3 DNA follows: TGTGCCAGCCGTGGGCAGGGGGGTGGCTACACCTTC. Residues: CASRGQGGGYTF.

The chain employs TRBV28 and TRBJ1-1; D gene uncertain. The CDR3 contains 13 residues. The V gene's germline CDR1 is MDHEN and CDR2 SYDVKM. V lost 6 bases to trimming and J lost 0 bases, with 8 bases between them. CDR3 in DNA: TGTGCCAGCAGCGGAGTAATGAACACTGAAGCTTTCTTT. The encoded protein is CASSGVMNTEAFF.

V is TRBV14 and J is TRBJ2-1; TRBD1 matches 9 bases. J lost 8 bases, V lost 2 bases, and 10 bases had no gene match. This CDR3 is built from 16 residues. CDR1 is SGHDN, CDR2 FVKESK, per germline. DNA for the CDR3: TGTGCCAGCAGCCAACCCACAGGGGGCAGTTTGTATGAGCAGTTCTTC. Protein product: CASSQPTGGSLYEQFF.

The V gene is TRBV4-1, the J gene TRBJ2-5; a possible D gene is TRBD2 (7 bases). With 4 bases removed from V and 4 bases from J, the gap between germline ends came to 16 bases. CDR1 and CDR2 from the germline V gene are MGHRA and YSYEKL. The CDR3 runs 15 residues. CDR3 in DNA: TGCGCCAGCAGCCCCTACGGGGGGCGAGGAGAGACCCAGTACTTC. Its translation: CASSPYGGRGETQYF.

As regards this clone: The same CDR3 also results from other DNA sequences found in this sample. CDR3 nucleotide sequence: TGTGCCAGCAGCGTAGCTAGTGGGTACAATGAGCAGTTCTTC. Translation: CASSVASGYNEQFF. The chain employs TRBV9 and TRBJ2-1; unclear D gene. The CDR3 sequence is 14 residues long. With 0 bases removed from V and 4 bases from J, the gap between germline ends came to 8 bases. CDR1 and CDR2 (germline): SGDLS, YYNGEE.

The V and J genes are TRBV4-3 and TRBJ1-6; a possible D gene is TRBD1 (6 bases). From germline, CDR1 is LGHNA and CDR2 YSLEER. The CDR3 totals 16 residues. The germline V and J ends were trimmed by 0 bases and 13 bases, with 19 bases remaining between them. Here the CDR3 reads CASSQDGGGQPLPLHF. CDR3 nucleotides: TGCGCCAGCAGCCAAGATGGCGGGGGGCAGCCTCTTCCCCTCCACTTT.